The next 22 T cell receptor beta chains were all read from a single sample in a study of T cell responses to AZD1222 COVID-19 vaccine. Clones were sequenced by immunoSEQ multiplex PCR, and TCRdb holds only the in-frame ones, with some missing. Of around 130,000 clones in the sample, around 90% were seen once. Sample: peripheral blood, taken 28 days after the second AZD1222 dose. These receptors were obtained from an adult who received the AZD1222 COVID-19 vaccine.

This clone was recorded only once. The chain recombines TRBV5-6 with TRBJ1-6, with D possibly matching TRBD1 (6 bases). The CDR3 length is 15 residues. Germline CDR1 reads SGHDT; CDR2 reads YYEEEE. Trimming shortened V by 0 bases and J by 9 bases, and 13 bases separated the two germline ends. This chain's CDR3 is CASSLAQGGSSPLHF. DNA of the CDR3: TGTGCCAGCAGCTTGGCACAGGGCGGCAGTTCACCCCTCCACTTT.

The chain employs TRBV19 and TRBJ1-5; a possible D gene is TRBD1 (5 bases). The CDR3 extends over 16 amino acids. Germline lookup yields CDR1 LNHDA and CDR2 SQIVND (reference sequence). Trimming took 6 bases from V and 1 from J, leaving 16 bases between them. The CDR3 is CASRIQEGASNQPQHF. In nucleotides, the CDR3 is TGTGCCAGTAGAATTCAAGAAGGGGCGAGCAATCAGCCCCAGCATTTT. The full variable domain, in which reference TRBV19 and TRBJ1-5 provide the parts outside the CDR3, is DGGITQSPKYLFRKEGQNVTLSCEQNLNHDAMYWYRQDPGQGLRLIYYSQIVNDFQKGDIAEGYSVSREKKESFPLTVTSAQKNPTAFYLCASRIQEGASNQPQHFGDGTRLSIL.

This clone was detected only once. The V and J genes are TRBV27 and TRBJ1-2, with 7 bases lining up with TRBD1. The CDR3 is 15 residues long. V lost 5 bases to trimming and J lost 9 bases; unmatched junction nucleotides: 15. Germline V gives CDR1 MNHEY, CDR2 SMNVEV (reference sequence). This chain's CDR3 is CASSPHDRAYGSYTF. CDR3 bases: TGTGCCAGCAGTCCACACGACAGGGCTTACGGGAGCTACACCTTC.

CDR3 residues: CSVSRTSGRDEQFF. Here the CDR3 DNA reads TGCAGCGTTTCCAGGACTAGCGGGAGAGATGAGCAGTTCTTC. This chain connects TRBV29-1 to TRBJ2-1; 13 nucleotides align to TRBD2. The CDR3 is made up of 14 amino acids. Trimming took 5 bases from V and 8 from J; bases not matched to a gene: 6. From germline, CDR1 is SQVTM and CDR2 ANQGSEA.

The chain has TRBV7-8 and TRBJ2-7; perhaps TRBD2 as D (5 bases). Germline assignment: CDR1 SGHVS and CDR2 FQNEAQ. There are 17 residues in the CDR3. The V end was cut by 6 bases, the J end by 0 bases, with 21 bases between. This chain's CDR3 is CASSLYPPTEGSYEQYF. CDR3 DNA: TGTGCCAGCAGTCTTTATCCACCTACAGAGGGCTCCTACGAGCAGTACTTC.

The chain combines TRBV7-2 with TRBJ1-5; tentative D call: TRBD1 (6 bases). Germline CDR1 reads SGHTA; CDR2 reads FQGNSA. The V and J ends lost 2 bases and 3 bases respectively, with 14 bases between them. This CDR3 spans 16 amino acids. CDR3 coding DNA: TGTGCCAGCAGCTTAACATTTGGACAGTTCAATCAGCCCCAGCATTTT. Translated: CASSLTFGQFNQPQHF.

CDR3 region: CASSLGRSITGELFF. The CDR3 region has the DNA TGCGCCAGCAGCCTCGGGAGATCGATAACCGGGGAGCTGTTTTTT. This chain uses TRBV4-3 with TRBJ2-2, with a possible D match to TRBD2 (6 bases). Trimming removed 4 bases at V and 5 bases at J, with 14 bases between. The CDR3 is 15 residues long. Germline V lookup: CDR1 LGHNA, CDR2 YSLEER.

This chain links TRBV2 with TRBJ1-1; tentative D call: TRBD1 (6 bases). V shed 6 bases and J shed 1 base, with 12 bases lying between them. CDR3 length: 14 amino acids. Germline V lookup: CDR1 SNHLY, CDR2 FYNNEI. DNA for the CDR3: TGTGCCAGCAGAACCCTCAGGGGGAACACTGAAGCTTTCTTT. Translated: CASRTLRGNTEAFF.

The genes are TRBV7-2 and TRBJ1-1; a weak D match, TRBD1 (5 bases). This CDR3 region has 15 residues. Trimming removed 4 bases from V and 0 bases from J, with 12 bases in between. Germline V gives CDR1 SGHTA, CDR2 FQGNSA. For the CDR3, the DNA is TGTGCCAGCAGCTCTGGGACTGCCATGAACACTGAAGCTTTCTTT. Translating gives CASSSGTAMNTEAFF.

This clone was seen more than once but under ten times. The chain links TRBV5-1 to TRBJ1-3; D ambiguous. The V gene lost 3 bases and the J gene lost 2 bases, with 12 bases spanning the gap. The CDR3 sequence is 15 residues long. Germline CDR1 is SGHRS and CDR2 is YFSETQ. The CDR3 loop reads CASSSRANPGNTIYF. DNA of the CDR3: TGCGCCAGCAGCTCTAGAGCGAACCCTGGAAACACCATATATTTT.

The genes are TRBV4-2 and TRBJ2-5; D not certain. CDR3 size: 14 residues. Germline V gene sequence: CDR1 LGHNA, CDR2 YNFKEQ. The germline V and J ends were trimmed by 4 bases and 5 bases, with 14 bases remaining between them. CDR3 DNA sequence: TGTGCCAGCAGCCTCGGGCAGGATGGGGAGACCCAGTACTTC. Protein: CASSLGQDGETQYF.

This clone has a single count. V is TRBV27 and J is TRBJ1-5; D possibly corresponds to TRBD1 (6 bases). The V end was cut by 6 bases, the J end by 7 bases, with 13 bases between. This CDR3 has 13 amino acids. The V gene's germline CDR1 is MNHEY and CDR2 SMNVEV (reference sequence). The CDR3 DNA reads TGTGCCAGCAGCTTCAGGGGTAGCCAGCCCCAGCATTTT. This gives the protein CASSFRGSQPQHF.

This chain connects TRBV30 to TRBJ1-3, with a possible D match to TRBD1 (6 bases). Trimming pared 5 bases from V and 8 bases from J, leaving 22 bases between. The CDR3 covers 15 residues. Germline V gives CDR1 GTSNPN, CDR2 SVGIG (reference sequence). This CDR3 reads CAWGSGRGAEDTIYF. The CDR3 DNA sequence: TGTGCCTGGGGGTCGGGACGGGGGGCCGAGGACACCATATATTTT.

Here the CDR3 DNA reads TGCGCCAGCAGCCAAGACTTGTTCAGGGGGGGCTTTTTGAATTCACCCCTCCACTTT. Amino acid sequence: CASSQDLFRGGFLNSPLHF. The V and J genes are TRBV4-3 and TRBJ1-6, with 7 bases that match TRBD1. Germline V gives CDR1 LGHNA, CDR2 YSLEER. The CDR3 totals 19 residues. V lost 0 bases, J lost 7 bases, and 15 bases stayed unmatched.

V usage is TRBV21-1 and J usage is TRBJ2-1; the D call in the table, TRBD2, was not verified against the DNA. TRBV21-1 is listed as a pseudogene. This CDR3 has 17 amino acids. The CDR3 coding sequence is TGTGCCAGCAGCTTACAACCCACTAGAAACGGCTTCAATGAGCAGTTCTTC. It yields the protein CASSLQPTRNGFNEQFF.

CDR3 nucleotide sequence: TGTGCCAGCAGCCCACAGTTGAACACTGAAGCTTTCTTT. It encodes CASSPQLNTEAFF. This chain uses TRBV3-1 (or the pseudogene TRBV3-2) with TRBJ1-1, with D hard to call. CDR1 and CDR2 from the germline V gene are LGHDT and YNNKEL (reference sequence). The CDR3 is made up of 13 amino acids. The V end was cut by 4 bases, the J end by 0 bases, with 6 bases between.

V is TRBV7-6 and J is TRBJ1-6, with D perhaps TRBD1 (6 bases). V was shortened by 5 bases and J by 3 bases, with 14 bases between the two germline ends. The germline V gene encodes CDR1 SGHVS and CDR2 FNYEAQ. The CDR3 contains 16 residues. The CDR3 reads CASSPEGGLYNSPLHF. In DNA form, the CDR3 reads TGTGCCAGCAGCCCGGAGGGGGGACTCTATAATTCACCCCTCCACTTT.

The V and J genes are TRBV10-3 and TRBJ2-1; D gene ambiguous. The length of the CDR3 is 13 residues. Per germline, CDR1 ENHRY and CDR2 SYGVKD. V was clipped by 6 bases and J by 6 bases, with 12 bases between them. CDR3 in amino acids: CAISRATPNEQFF. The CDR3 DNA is TGTGCCATCAGCCGCGCTACGCCCAATGAGCAGTTCTTC.

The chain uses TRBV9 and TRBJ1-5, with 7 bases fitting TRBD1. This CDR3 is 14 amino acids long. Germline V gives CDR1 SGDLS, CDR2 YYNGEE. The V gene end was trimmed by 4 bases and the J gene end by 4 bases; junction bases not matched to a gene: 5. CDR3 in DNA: TGTGCCAGCAGCTCGACAGGGCGGAATCAGCCCCAGCATTTT. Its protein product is CASSSTGRNQPQHF. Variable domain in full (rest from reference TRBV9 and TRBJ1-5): DSGVTQTPKHLITATGQRVTLRCSPRSGDLSVYWYQQSLDQGLQFLIQYYNGEERAKGNILERFSAQQFPDLHSELNLSSLELGDSALYFCASSSTGRNQPQHFGDGTRLSIL.

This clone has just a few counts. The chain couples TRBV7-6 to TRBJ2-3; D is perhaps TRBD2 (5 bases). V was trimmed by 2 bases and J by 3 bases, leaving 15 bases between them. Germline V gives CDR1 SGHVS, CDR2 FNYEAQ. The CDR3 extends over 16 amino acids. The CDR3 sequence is CASSLLLGRRTDTQYF. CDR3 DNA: TGTGCCAGCAGCTTATTACTAGGGCGAAGGACAGATACGCAGTATTTT.

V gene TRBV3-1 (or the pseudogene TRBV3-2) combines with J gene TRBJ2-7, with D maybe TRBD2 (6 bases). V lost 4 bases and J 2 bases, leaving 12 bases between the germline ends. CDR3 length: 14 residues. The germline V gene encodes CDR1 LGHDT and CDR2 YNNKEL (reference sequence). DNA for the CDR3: TGTGCCAGCAGCCTCCGTGGGGGGACCTACGAGCAGTACTTC. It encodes CASSLRGGTYEQYF.

CDR3 DNA sequence: TGTGCCAGCAATAGACAGGGAACTCAAGAGACCCAGTACTTC. It is translated as CASNRQGTQETQYF. The chain joins TRBV7-9 to TRBJ2-5, with 7 nucleotides matching TRBD1. The CDR3 sequence is 14 residues long. Germline V gives CDR1 SEHNR, CDR2 FQNEAQ (reference sequence). V shed 7 bases, J shed 2 bases, and the junction held 7 bases outside the gene matches.